This entry lists 5 T cell receptor beta chains sequenced from one sample in a study of cytomegalovirus exposure and HLA in healthy donors. This PCR relied on a set of 60 Vbeta primers and 13 Jbeta primers. Measured with immunoSEQ multiplex PCR; TCRdb has only the in-frame clones, and not every one. This table has approximately 150,000 clones, 55% to 70% appearing once. Sequencing was performed on PBMCs. Source of these receptors: a woman aged 40 to 50 in good health and CMV-seropositive.

The V gene is TRBV5-1, the J gene TRBJ1-4, with 9 positions matching TRBD1. Germline CDR1 and CDR2: SGHRS and YFSETQ. The CDR3 is made up of 15 amino acids. V lost 1 base to trimming and J lost 5 bases; unmatched junction nucleotides: 3. CDR3 amino acids: CASSLPGTGNEKLFF. In DNA, the CDR3 is TGCGCCAGCAGCTTGCCCGGGACAGGGAATGAAAAACTGTTTTTT.

The chain employs TRBV5-6 and TRBJ2-4; D possibly corresponds to TRBD1 (6 bases). Germline assignment: CDR1 SGHDT and CDR2 YYEEEE. With 0 bases removed from V and 1 base from J, the gap between germline ends came to 17 bases. The CDR3 extends over 18 amino acids. CDR3 sequence (DNA): TGTGCCAGCAGCTTGGCGGTCCTAATACAGGGTGCCAAAAACATTCAGTACTTC. This encodes CASSLAVLIQGAKNIQYF.

The gene calls are TRBV7-9 and TRBJ1-1, with a tentative D call TRBD1 (6 bases). V was pared by 5 bases and J by 6 bases, with 10 bases between. The CDR3 runs to 12 residues. CDR1 and CDR2 (germline): SEHNR, FQNEAQ (reference sequence). In nucleotides, the CDR3 is TGTGCCAGCAGCGAGGGGGACGCTGAAGCTTTCTTT. This gives the protein CASSEGDAEAFF.

Turning to this clone: An end of the junction differs from the germline gene, which may be a read error. V gene TRBV5-4 combines with J gene TRBJ1-2; tentative D call: TRBD1 (6 bases). The CDR3 consists of 14 residues. Germline-derived CDR1 and CDR2 are SGHNT and YYREEE (reference sequence). CDR3 sequence: CASSLGGGDYGYPF. The CDR3 region has the DNA TGTGCCAGCAGCTTGGGAGGGGGGGATTATGGCTACCCCTTC.

The chain is built from TRBV7-2 and TRBJ2-1; 14 nucleotides agree with TRBD2. The V gene's germline CDR1 is SGHTA and CDR2 FQGNSA. The CDR3 covers 15 residues. J gave up 12 bases and V 4 bases, and 8 bases lay outside the gene matches. The CDR3 coding sequence is TGTGCCAGCAGCTCTGGGACTAGCGGGAGTGGAGGGCAGTTCTTC. Protein: CASSSGTSGSGGQFF.